These 32 T cell receptor beta chains share one sample of origin, sequenced in a study of spatial heterogeneity in lung cancer. From the 5' RACE reads, TCRdb called clonotypes with MiXCR, one entry per CDR3 protein. The sample holds roughly 49,000 distinct CDR3 sequences, approximately 7% seen once. Described time point: sample taken at primary tumor resection. The authors sequenced whole RNA from tumor, nontumor lung or frozen PBMC without sorting. The material sequenced was PBMCs, taken at surgery. All receptors derive from a female donor with early-stage non-small cell lung cancer.

This clonotype has ten or more counts. V usage is TRBV20-1 and J usage is TRBJ2-5; TRBD2 matches at 12 bases. The V segment lost 0 bases and the J segment 5 bases; nucleotides outside the gene matches: 13. Germline CDR1 and CDR2: DFQATT and SNEGSKA (reference sequence). The CDR3 is 18 residues long. In DNA form, the CDR3 reads TGCAGTGCTAGAGATCGGAGGGCTAGCGGGGGGGCCACGGAGACCCAGTACTTC. This sequence encodes CSARDRRASGGATETQYF.

This clonotype has more than one count but fewer than ten. The CDR3 here is CASSPPGQVYEQYF. The CDR3 DNA is TGTGCCAGCAGTCCGCCGGGACAGGTATACGAGCAGTACTTC. The chain joins TRBV28 to TRBJ2-7; 8 nucleotides align to TRBD1. Germline CDR1 reads MDHEN; CDR2 reads SYDVKM. The CDR3 covers 14 residues. The ends lost 5 bases at V and 4 bases at J; junction bases unmatched: 7.

The V call is TRBV12-3 or TRBV12-4, the J call TRBJ1-6; TRBD1 matches at 9 bases. With 6 bases clipped from V and 7 bases from J, the junction kept 7 bases outside the gene matches. The CDR3 loop spans 15 amino acids. CDR3 protein: CASSRDRVGNSPLHF. Written as DNA, the CDR3 is TGTGCCAGCAGCCGGGACAGGGTAGGGAATTCACCCCTCCACTTT.

Only a few counts were recorded for this clonotype. The rearrangement uses TRBV6-5 and TRBJ2-7, with 7 bases that match TRBD1. The V and J ends lost 5 bases and 4 bases, in that order; junction bases with no gene match: 5. Germline V lookup: CDR1 MNHEY, CDR2 SVGAGI. This CDR3 region has 13 residues. Here the CDR3 reads CASSPTGRYEQYF. Written as DNA, the CDR3 is TGTGCCAGCAGTCCGACAGGGCGGTACGAGCAGTACTTC.

This clonotype has at least ten counts. The chain joins TRBV2 to TRBJ1-1; D not certain. CDR1 is SNHLY and CDR2 is FYNNEI in the germline V gene. The V end was cut by 7 bases, the J end by 1 base, with 13 bases between. The CDR3 is 14 amino acids. Written as DNA, the CDR3 is TGTGCCAGCACCTCAGTACAGCCGAACACTGAAGCTTTCTTT. Translation: CASTSVQPNTEAFF.

This clonotype was seen repeatedly, ten times or more. The CDR3 protein is CSAAGTGANTEAFF. CDR3 DNA: TGCAGTGCGGCAGGGACAGGGGCTAACACTGAAGCTTTCTTT. The rearrangement joins TRBV20-1 to TRBJ1-1; 10 bases map to TRBD1. The CDR3 runs 14 residues. Germline V gene sequence: CDR1 DFQATT, CDR2 SNEGSKA (reference sequence). V trimming: 6 bases; J trimming: 2 bases; junction bases outside the gene matches: 6.

This clonotype was recorded many times. The CDR3 nucleotides are TGTGCCAGCAGGGTTGGCTCCTACAATGAGCAGTTCTTC. This sequence encodes CASRVGSYNEQFF. This chain links TRBV7-2 with TRBJ2-1; D gene uncertain. The germline CDR1 and CDR2 sequences are SGHTA and FQGNSA. The CDR3 has 13 amino acids. Between the trimmed V and J ends, which lost 6 bases and 0 bases, there was a span of 6 bases.

The rearrangement joins TRBV9 to TRBJ2-7; perhaps TRBD2 as D (5 bases). Trimming shortened V by 0 bases and J by 2 bases, and 12 bases separated the two germline ends. The CDR3 totals 15 residues. Looked up from germline, CDR1 is SGDLS and CDR2 is YYNGEE. The CDR3 here is CASSVAVGLPYEQYF. The CDR3 coding sequence is TGTGCCAGCAGCGTAGCCGTAGGACTTCCCTACGAGCAGTACTTC.

V and J are TRBV2 and TRBJ2-1; TRBD2 aligns across 7 bases. The junction had 12 bases not matched to a gene; V was cut back by 7 bases and J by 6 bases. CDR3 length equals 15 residues. CDR1 is SNHLY, CDR2 FYNNEI, per germline. CDR3 sequence: CASTSTSNSPNEQFF. For the CDR3, the DNA is TGTGCCAGCACCTCGACTAGCAATTCCCCCAATGAGCAGTTCTTC.

The J gene is TRBJ2-1, the V gene TRBV4-1, with 7 bases matching TRBD2. V gave up 1 base and J gave up 4 bases; unmatched junction bases: 10. This CDR3 is built from 17 residues. The germline V gene has CDR1 MGHRA and CDR2 YSYEKL. CDR3 coding DNA: TGCGCCAGCAGCCAAGCGGACTCGCGGGGGTTATACAATGAGCAGTTCTTC. This translates into CASSQADSRGLYNEQFF.

On this clonotype itself: This may be a read error: a much more frequent sequence differs by one nucleotide. V usage is TRBV12-3 or TRBV12-4 and J usage is TRBJ2-1; D is tentatively TRBD1 or TRBD2 (5 bases each). The V gene lost 3 bases and the J gene lost 6 bases, with 15 bases spanning the gap. CDR3 length: 15 amino acids. The chain's CDR3 is CASSLRGIACNEQFF. CDR3 coding DNA: TGTGCCAGCAGTTTGAGGGGAATAGCCTGCAATGAGCAGTTCTTC.

This clonotype was counted many times. V and J are TRBV19 and TRBJ1-2, with D perhaps TRBD1 (6 bases). The CDR3 contains 12 residues. The germline V and J ends were trimmed by 7 bases and 7 bases, with 13 bases remaining between them. Looked up from germline, CDR1 is LNHDA and CDR2 is SQIVND (reference sequence). The CDR3 sequence is CASKDSLFGYTF. In nucleotides, the CDR3 is TGTGCCAGTAAGGACAGCCTTTTTGGCTACACCTTC.

The sample holds many counts of this clonotype. The chain uses TRBV6-2 or TRBV6-3 and TRBJ2-6; D is undetermined. Germline lookup yields CDR1 MNHEY and CDR2 SVGEGT. Trimming took off 6 bases at V and 0 bases at J, with 9 bases between the two ends. This CDR3 region has 15 residues. CDR3 amino acids: CASRLPPSGANVLTF. The CDR3 bases are TGTGCCAGCAGACTACCTCCCTCTGGGGCCAACGTCCTGACTTTC.

The CDR3 reads CATSDLGQGPYNEQFF. The CDR3 region has the DNA TGTGCCACCAGTGATTTAGGGCAGGGCCCCTACAATGAGCAGTTCTTC. V gene TRBV24-1 combines with J gene TRBJ2-1, with a possible D match to TRBD1 (5 bases). From germline, CDR1 is KGHDR and CDR2 SFDVKD. The CDR3 extends over 16 amino acids. With 1 base removed from V and 2 bases from J, the gap between germline ends came to 11 bases.

The rearrangement joins TRBV28 to TRBJ2-1; possibly TRBD2 for D (6 bases). Trimming pared 6 bases from V and 8 bases from J, leaving 14 bases between. Germline-derived CDR1 and CDR2 are MDHEN and SYDVKM. The CDR3 spans 13 residues. Written as DNA, the CDR3 is TGTGCCAGCAGCCCCCGCGGGGTCGATGAGCAGTTCTTC. It codes for CASSPRGVDEQFF. The full variable domain, in which reference TRBV28 and TRBJ2-1 provide the parts outside the CDR3, is DVKVTQSSRYLVKRTGEKVFLECVQDMDHENMFWYRQDPGLGLRLIYFSYDVKMKEKGDIPEGYSVSREKKERFSLILESASTNQTSMYLCASSPRGVDEQFFGPGTRLTVL.

This clonotype was seen many times. This chain uses TRBV4-1 with TRBJ1-6, with D uncertain. This CDR3 has 14 amino acids. CDR1 MGHRA and CDR2 YSYEKL come from the germline V gene. The V end lost 0 bases, the J end lost 11 bases, and 11 bases lay between the germline ends. CDR3 nucleotides: TGCGCCAGCAGCCAAGATCCTGGGAGTCCACCCCTCCACTTT. Its translation: CASSQDPGSPPLHF.

This clonotype was observed at least ten times. V usage is TRBV7-9 and J usage is TRBJ2-4; D call uncertain. CDR3 length equals 16 residues. V lost 3 bases and J 1 base, leaving 13 bases between the germline ends. CDR1 and CDR2 (germline): SEHNR, FQNEAQ (reference sequence). The CDR3 protein is CASSLFPTYAKNIQYF. The CDR3 DNA reads TGTGCCAGCAGCTTGTTCCCAACCTATGCCAAAAACATTCAGTACTTC.

The table lists this clonotype with a few counts. V is TRBV6-5 and J is TRBJ2-5; tentative D call: TRBD1 (6 bases). CDR1 MNHEY and CDR2 SVGAGI come from the germline V gene. V gave up 2 bases and J gave up 3 bases, with 16 bases separating them. The CDR3 consists of 16 residues. CDR3 nucleotide sequence: TGTGCCAGCAGTTACAATCCCGGGACACCCAAAGAGACCCAGTACTTC. Protein: CASSYNPGTPKETQYF.

This clonotype showed up many times. The chain joins TRBV7-9 to TRBJ2-2; tentatively, D is TRBD1 (5 bases). V dropped 1 base and J dropped 3 bases, with 9 bases sitting between them. Germline CDR1 reads SEHNR; CDR2 reads FQNEAQ (reference sequence). CDR3 length: 15 amino acids. CDR3 coding DNA: TGTGCCAGCAGCTTAGGCAGGGTGGACACCGGGGAGCTGTTTTTT. This sequence encodes CASSLGRVDTGELFF.

Note on this clonotype: This may arise from a read error, as a much more abundant clone is one base away. The chain has TRBV18 and TRBJ2-3, with D unresolved. Germline assignment: CDR1 KGHSH and CDR2 LQKENI. The CDR3 extends over 13 amino acids. CDR3 residues: CASSPATSDTRYF. The CDR3 nucleotides are TGTGCCAGCTCACCTGCGACTTCCGATACGCGGTATTTT.

This clonotype was counted many times. V and J are TRBV5-1 and TRBJ2-7; D is unclear. The CDR3 is 13 amino acids. CDR1 is SGHRS, CDR2 YFSETQ, per germline. V lost 0 bases to trimming and J lost 3 bases, with 7 bases between them. CDR3 sequence (DNA): TGCGCCAGCAGCTTGGACGCAAGCTACGAGCAGTACTTC. Translation: CASSLDASYEQYF.

Concerning this clonotype: Being one base from a much bigger clone, this may be a read error. The rearrangement joins TRBV3-1 to TRBJ2-6; 7 nucleotides line up with TRBD1. J gave up 2 bases and V 3 bases, and 1 base lay outside the gene matches. The CDR3 runs to 15 residues. Per the germline V gene, CDR1 is LGHDT and CDR2 is YNNKEL (reference sequence). CDR3 in DNA: TGTGCCAGCAGCCAGACAGGGACTGGGGCCAACGTCCTGACTTTC. Amino acid sequence: CASSQTGTGANVLTF.

This clonotype occurred a few times. The gene calls are TRBV7-2 and TRBJ2-3; 10 positions match TRBD2. Germline V gene lookup returns CDR1 SGHTA and CDR2 FQGNSA. V shed 2 bases, J shed 4 bases, and the junction held 3 bases outside the gene matches. The CDR3 sequence is 15 residues long. The CDR3 spells CASSLTSGGADTQYF. CDR3 bases: TGTGCCAGCAGCTTAACCAGCGGGGGGGCAGATACGCAGTATTTT.

The chain couples TRBV5-1 to TRBJ2-3, with 9 positions matching TRBD2. The CDR3 totals 13 residues. With V trimmed by 5 bases and J by 5 bases, 3 bases remained unmatched. Germline V CDR1 and CDR2: SGHRS, YFSETQ. In nucleotides, the CDR3 is TGCGCCAGCAGACTAGCGGGTCGAGATACGCAGTATTTT. Translating gives CASRLAGRDTQYF.

This clonotype was observed many times. This sequence joins TRBV28 and TRBJ2-3; no definite D call. V lost 2 bases and J lost 0, with 3 bases in between. The CDR3 extends over 13 amino acids. Germline CDR1 MDHEN, CDR2 SYDVKM. The CDR3 nucleotides read TGTGCCAGCAGTTTAAGTAGCACAGATACGCAGTATTTT. Its protein is CASSLSSTDTQYF.

This clonotype has at least ten counts. The J gene is TRBJ2-1, the V gene TRBV7-3; either TRBD1 or TRBD2 may fit D (5 bases each). Germline V gene data show CDR1 as SGHTA and CDR2 as FQGTGA. This CDR3 spans 15 amino acids. Trimming removed 2 bases from V and 1 base from J, with 9 bases in between. The CDR3 bases are TGTGCCAGCAGCTTAGAGGGGCAGTCCTACAATGAGCAGTTCTTC. This translates into CASSLEGQSYNEQFF.

Many counts were recorded for this clonotype. This chain uses TRBV2 with TRBJ1-2; D perhaps matches TRBD1 (5 bases). The V gene's germline CDR1 is SNHLY and CDR2 FYNNEI. The ends were cut back, 6 bases at V and 1 base at J, with 9 bases in the middle. The CDR3 has 13 amino acids. The CDR3 protein is CASSADSNYGYTF. In nucleotides, the CDR3 is TGTGCCAGCAGCGCAGACAGTAACTATGGCTACACCTTC.

This clonotype was seen repeatedly, ten times or more. The chain joins TRBV20-1 to TRBJ2-7; TRBD1 aligns across 7 bases. V trimming: 5 bases; J trimming: 6 bases; junction bases outside the gene matches: 19. The germline V gene encodes CDR1 DFQATT and CDR2 SNEGSKA (reference sequence). The CDR3 consists of 16 residues. The CDR3 DNA sequence: TGCAGTGCTCTCCGGGACAGCGGACGCCTTGGGGGCGAGCAGTACTTC. The encoded protein is CSALRDSGRLGGEQYF.

In the case of this clonotype: Germline is not matched at one junction end, which may reflect a read error. The gene calls are TRBV7-6 and TRBJ2-3; 9 bases are shared with TRBD2. From germline, CDR1 is SGHVS and CDR2 FNYEAQ. The CDR3 runs to 15 residues. CDR3 residues: CASSLAGQTTDTQYF. In DNA form, the CDR3 reads TGTGCCAGCAGCCTAGCGGGGCAAACTACAGATACGCAGTATTTT.

The V call is TRBV10-3, the J call TRBJ2-3; D call uncertain. CDR3 length equals 13 residues. Germline CDR1 ENHRY, CDR2 SYGVKD. Trimming shortened V by 5 bases and J by 1 base, and 7 bases separated the two germline ends. This chain's CDR3 is CAISSERTDTQYF. The CDR3, as DNA: TGTGCCATCAGTTCCGAACGCACAGATACGCAGTATTTT.

Ten or more counts support this clonotype. J is TRBJ1-6 and V is TRBV4-2, with D hard to call. The CDR3 has 15 residues. V was trimmed by 1 base and J by 5 bases, leaving 9 bases between them. CDR1 is LGHNA and CDR2 is YNFKEQ in the germline V gene. CDR3 sequence reads: CASSQAYTNNSPLHF. DNA of the CDR3: TGTGCCAGCAGCCAAGCGTACACCAATAATTCACCCCTCCACTTT.

This clonotype was observed many times. This chain uses TRBV5-1 with TRBJ2-3; D not resolved. Trimming removed 0 bases from V and 1 base from J, with 3 bases in between. The V gene's germline CDR1 is SGHRS and CDR2 YFSETQ. There are 13 residues in the CDR3. Here the CDR3 DNA reads TGCGCCAGCAGCTTGGGGCGCACAGATACGCAGTATTTT. Its protein is CASSLGRTDTQYF.